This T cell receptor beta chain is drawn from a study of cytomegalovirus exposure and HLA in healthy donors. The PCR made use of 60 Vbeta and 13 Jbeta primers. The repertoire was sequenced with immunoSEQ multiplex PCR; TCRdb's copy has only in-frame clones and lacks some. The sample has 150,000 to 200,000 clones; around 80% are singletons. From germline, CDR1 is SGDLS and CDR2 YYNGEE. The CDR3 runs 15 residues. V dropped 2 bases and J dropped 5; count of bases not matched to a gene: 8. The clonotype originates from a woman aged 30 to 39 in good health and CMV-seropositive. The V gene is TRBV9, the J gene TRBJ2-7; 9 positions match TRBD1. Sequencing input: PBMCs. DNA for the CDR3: TGTGCCAGCAGCGTCGGACAGGGGAAAAAGGACGAGCAGTACTTC. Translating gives CASSVGQGKKDEQYF.